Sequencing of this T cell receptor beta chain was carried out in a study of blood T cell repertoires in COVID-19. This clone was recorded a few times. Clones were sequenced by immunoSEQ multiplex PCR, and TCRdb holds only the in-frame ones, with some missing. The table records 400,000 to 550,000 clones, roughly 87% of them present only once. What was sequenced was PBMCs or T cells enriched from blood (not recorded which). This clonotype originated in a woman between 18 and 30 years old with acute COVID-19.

The CDR3 coding sequence is TGTGCCAGCAGTAATGACAGAAACAATCAGCCCCAGCATTTT. Its protein product is CASSNDRNNQPQHF. The chain couples TRBV28 to TRBJ1-5; TRBD1 is a possible D gene (5 bases). V was shortened by 5 bases and J by 3 bases, with 11 bases between the two germline ends. Germline V gene sequence: CDR1 MDHEN, CDR2 SYDVKM. The CDR3 spans 14 residues. The whole variable domain, filled in from reference TRBV28 and TRBJ1-5, reads DVKVTQSSRYLVKRTGEKVFLECVQDMDHENMFWYRQDPGLGLRLIYFSYDVKMKEKGDIPEGYSVSREKKERFSLILESASTNQTSMYLCASSNDRNNQPQHFGDGTRLSIL.